The clone carrying this TCR beta chain was seen only a few times. No antigen is known for it. The source of the sample is a study of a mutant IDH1 vaccine in newly diagnosed glioma. Germline lookup yields CDR1 SGHRS and CDR2 YFSETQ. This CDR3 region has 13 residues. The ends were cut back, 2 bases at V and 1 base at J, with 6 bases in the middle. Time point in this sample: week 35, safety follow-up. Each dose of the vaccine consisted of 300 ug of mutant IDH1 20-mer peptide, with topical imiquimod. Measured with immunoSEQ multiplex PCR; TCRdb has only the in-frame clones, and not every one. The repertoire holds roughly 50,000 clones, with under 90% as singletons.

The source of this sequence is a woman under 30 with glioma. Material: PBMCs, obtained from a glioma patient whose treatment included an IDH1 peptide vaccine. The V gene is TRBV5-1, the J gene TRBJ1-1, with D maybe TRBD1 (5 bases). The CDR3 is CASSLTGNTEAFF. The CDR3 DNA reads as TGCGCCAGCAGCTTAACAGGGAACACTGAAGCTTTCTTT.